This TCR beta chain emerged from a study of T cell responses to AZD1222 COVID-19 vaccine. Sequencing was performed with immunoSEQ multiplex PCR; in TCRdb, only in-frame clones are kept and a portion is missing. Of roughly 70,000 clones listed, 85% to 90% are singletons. This clonotype was obtained from an adult who received the AZD1222 COVID-19 vaccine. The sequences come from peripheral blood, collected 28 days after the second AZD1222 dose.

This chain's CDR3 is CASSPDRVGYGYTF. CDR3 DNA sequence: TGTGCCAGCTCACCGGACAGGGTTGGGTATGGCTACACCTTC. The chain recombines TRBV18 with TRBJ1-2; 8 positions agree with TRBD1. The CDR3 contains 14 residues. Germline assignment: CDR1 KGHSH and CDR2 LQKENI. The V segment lost 3 bases and the J segment 5 bases; nucleotides outside the gene matches: 5.